The sequence of this T cell receptor (beta chain) was determined in a study of regulatory dendritic cells for organ transplantation. Germline V lookup: CDR1 SGHVS, CDR2 FNYEAQ. This CDR3 is 16 amino acids long. Trimming removed 4 bases from V and 7 bases from J, with 19 bases in between. Clones were sequenced by immunoSEQ multiplex PCR, and TCRdb holds only the in-frame ones, with some missing. This sample yields approximately 35,000 clones, of which roughly 89% are seen a single time; about 0.062% belongs to the top ten. The chain carries TRBV7-6 and TRBJ1-4, with a weak D call TRBD1 (5 bases). This receptor was taken from a human donor in good health. Sequenced input: naive CD4+ T cells from blood. The subset was: CD45RA+ naive T cells. CDR3 sequence reads: CASSSPPRDRGEKLFF. The CDR3 nucleotides read TGTGCCAGCAGCTCCCCCCCCCGGGACCGGGGTGAAAAACTGTTTTTT.